Following are 4 T cell receptor beta chains from one sample sequenced in a study of blood T cell repertoires in COVID-19. TCRdb's copy holds only in-frame clones and misses some; the assay was immunoSEQ multiplex PCR. The table includes roughly 500,000 clones, about 91% detected once. The sample taken for sequencing was peripheral blood. These receptors were taken from a man between 18 and 35 years old with COVID-19, enrolled during active disease.

J is TRBJ2-7 and V is TRBV2; 15 nucleotides agree with TRBD2. CDR3 length equals 15 residues. J lost 6 bases, V lost 8 bases, and 8 bases had no gene match. Germline CDR1 reads SNHLY; CDR2 reads FYNNEI. The CDR3 loop reads CASRPGTSGGIEQYF. The DNA of the CDR3 is TGTGCCAGCCGACCCGGGACTAGCGGGGGGATCGAGCAGTACTTC.

Note on this clone: At one of its ends the junction is not consistent with the germline gene, which may arise from a read error. The V call is TRBV5-4, the J call TRBJ2-7; D is unclear. The CDR3 loop spans 11 amino acids. Germline V gene lookup returns CDR1 SGHNT and CDR2 YYREEE (reference sequence). As DNA, the CDR3 is TGTGCCAGCAGTAACTCCAACGAGCAGTACTTC. It specifies CASSNSNEQYF.

The chain combines TRBV7-5 with TRBJ1-5; whether TRBD1, the table's D call, matches the DNA was not checked. TRBV7-5 is noted as a pseudogene. The CDR3 covers 15 residues. CDR3 region: CVRSPLGTGEQPQHF. CDR3 bases: TGTGTCAGAAGCCCGCTCGGGACAGGGGAACAGCCCCAGCATTTT.

The rearrangement links TRBV15 to TRBJ2-1; D is possibly TRBD2 (6 bases). V lost 0 bases, J lost 2 bases, and 11 bases lay in between. Germline-derived CDR1 and CDR2 are LNHNV and YYDKDF (reference sequence). The CDR3 loop spans 16 amino acids. This CDR3 is CATSRDRRATYNEQFF. The CDR3 coding sequence is TGTGCCACCAGCAGAGATCGGAGGGCCACCTACAATGAGCAGTTCTTC.